This entry lists 13 T cell receptor beta chains sequenced from one sample in a study of T-cell reconstitution after alpha-beta-depleted transplantation in children. This sample's TCRbeta library carried unique molecular identifier barcodes. MiXCR was run by TCRdb on the PCR reads, yielding one entry per CDR3 protein. This sample has about 980,000 distinct CDR3 sequences; roughly 31% occur once, and the top ten carry over 25%. The specimen comprised PBMCs, mostly from graft donor cells, sampled 360 days after TCRalphabeta/CD19-depleted stem cell transplant. The receptors were sampled from a boy in the first two years of life who had a stem cell transplant for SCID, so the T cells may come from the graft donor.

This clonotype was picked up a small number of times. V and J are TRBV12-3 or TRBV12-4 and TRBJ2-3, with unresolved D. The ends were cut back, 6 bases at V and 5 bases at J, with 6 bases in the middle. This CDR3 spans 11 amino acids. CDR3 in DNA: TGTGCCAGCAGGGTGGGAGATACGCAGTATTTT. Residues: CASRVGDTQYF.

The chain employs TRBV20-1 and TRBJ2-3; 8 bases align to TRBD1. In germline, CDR1 is DFQATT, CDR2 SNEGSKA (reference sequence). The CDR3 runs 14 residues. The V segment lost 5 bases and the J segment 0 bases; nucleotides outside the gene matches: 4. Here the CDR3 reads CSAGTGPSTDTQYF. CDR3 DNA: TGCAGTGCTGGGACAGGCCCTAGCACAGATACGCAGTATTTT.

The genes are TRBV4-3 and TRBJ2-3; no reliable D call. With 2 bases removed from V and 2 bases from J, the gap between germline ends came to 14 bases. Germline-derived CDR1 and CDR2 are LGHNA and YSLEER. This CDR3 has 16 residues. CDR3 amino acids: CASSQNAYSSTDTQYF. The CDR3 DNA follows: TGCGCCAGCAGCCAAAACGCGTACTCCTCCACAGATACGCAGTATTTT.

This chain links TRBV2 with TRBJ1-2; D is possibly TRBD1 (5 bases). Deletions cut 0 bases from V and 2 bases from J, with 10 bases between. This CDR3 spans 15 amino acids. Germline V gene data show CDR1 as SNHLY and CDR2 as FYNNEI. CDR3 residues: CASSEAMTVNYGYTF. CDR3 bases: TGTGCCAGCAGTGAAGCGATGACAGTCAACTATGGCTACACCTTC.

This clonotype has more than one count but fewer than ten. The rearrangement joins TRBV7-8 to TRBJ2-3, with D unresolved. Per the germline V gene, CDR1 is SGHVS and CDR2 is FQNEAQ. V dropped 2 bases and J dropped 5 bases, with 8 bases sitting between them. This CDR3 is 13 amino acids long. In nucleotides, the CDR3 is TGTGCCAGCAGCTTAATCGTACGAGATACGCAGTATTTT. Its translation: CASSLIVRDTQYF.

V is TRBV6-1 and J is TRBJ1-6; a possible D gene is TRBD1 (6 bases). Trimming removed 6 bases at V and 7 bases at J, with 13 bases between. This CDR3 contains 14 residues. Germline CDR1 MNHNS, CDR2 SASEGT. The CDR3 DNA sequence: TGTGCCAGCAGCCCCGACAGGATAAATTCACCCCTCCACTTT. It specifies CASSPDRINSPLHF.

The chain uses TRBV4-3 and TRBJ1-4; a weak D match, TRBD1 (6 bases). This CDR3 region has 16 residues. Germline CDR1 reads LGHNA; CDR2 reads YSLEER. The V end was cut by 3 bases, the J end by 3 bases, with 14 bases between. The chain's CDR3 is CASSQSPGAANEKLFF. CDR3 coding DNA: TGCGCCAGCAGCCAGTCCCCGGGGGCAGCTAATGAAAAACTGTTTTTT.

V gene TRBV20-1 combines with J gene TRBJ1-1; no clear D. Germline CDR1 and CDR2: DFQATT and SNEGSKA (reference sequence). The ends were cut back, 0 bases at V and 4 bases at J, with 15 bases in the middle. CDR3 length: 15 amino acids. CDR3 DNA sequence: TGCAGTGCTAGAGATTGGGGAAGGAGAGGCACTGAAGCTTTCTTT. Protein: CSARDWGRRGTEAFF.

The rearrangement uses TRBV6-1 and TRBJ2-5; TRBD2 might be the D (6 bases). The CDR3 spans 17 residues. Germline V lookup: CDR1 MNHNS, CDR2 SASEGT. The germline V and J ends were trimmed by 5 bases and 2 bases, with 21 bases remaining between them. CDR3 in amino acids: CASSQGSLNRGQETQYF. CDR3 coding DNA: TGTGCCAGCAGTCAAGGGTCCCTTAACCGGGGGCAAGAGACCCAGTACTTC.

This clonotype was observed a handful of times. The chain links TRBV6-5 to TRBJ2-3, with D perhaps being TRBD1 or TRBD2 (5 bases each). The ends were cut back, 6 bases at V and 4 bases at J, with 17 bases in the middle. CDR1 MNHEY and CDR2 SVGAGI come from the germline V gene. CDR3 size: 15 residues. The CDR3 reads CASRYLTGRPDTQYF. The CDR3 region has the DNA TGTGCCAGCAGATACCTAACGGGGCGACCAGATACGCAGTATTTT.

The CDR3: CSAVQGLEKGYTF. DNA for the CDR3: TGCAGTGCTGTCCAGGGCTTGGAGAAGGGCTACACCTTC. The chain recombines TRBV20-1 with TRBJ1-2, with a tentative D call TRBD1 (5 bases). V lost 5 bases and J lost 8, with 18 bases in between. This CDR3 is built from 13 residues. Germline V CDR1 and CDR2: DFQATT, SNEGSKA (reference sequence).

The CDR3 DNA is TGCAGTGCTCAAGGGGAAGGGGGCTACGAGCAGTACTTC. Translated: CSAQGEGGYEQYF. The chain recombines TRBV20-1 with TRBJ2-7, with D possibly being TRBD1 (6 bases). Germline values: CDR1 DFQATT, CDR2 SNEGSKA (reference sequence). Trimming pared 5 bases from V and 3 bases from J, leaving 14 bases between. The CDR3 extends over 13 amino acids.

The chain couples TRBV10-3 to TRBJ2-1; TRBD2 matches 14 bases. The CDR3 sequence is 16 residues long. J gave up 7 bases and V 6 bases, and 8 bases lay outside the gene matches. CDR1 ENHRY and CDR2 SYGVKD come from the germline V gene. CDR3 loop: CAIRALGLAGVNEQFF. The CDR3 bases are TGTGCCATCAGAGCCCTGGGACTAGCGGGGGTAAATGAGCAGTTCTTC.